A selection of T cell receptor beta chains follows, all from one sample in a study of control samples from healthy donors and cancer patients. This table comes from immunoSEQ multiplex PCR, and its TCRdb copy is limited to in-frame clones, with some not included. The sample has approximately 180,000 clones; about 91% are singletons. The sample comprised blood. The receptors here all came from a woman between 40 and 55 years old in good health. Both conserved end residues are part of each CDR3. Each record gives: CDR3 DNA, CDR3 protein, clone size, D gene, J gene, V gene. A D gene is named only where the DNA matches it firmly. Clone size is given for some rows only: seen once, a few or many times, or a class if the clone is expanded.

TGTGCCACCAGCCCGAGACAGGGGACTCGTTATCTCGGCTTC | CATSPRQGTRYLGF | NA | TRBD1 | TRBJ1-2 | TRBV15
TGTGCCAGCAGTATGGACAGGGGTAGCACAGATACGCAGTATTTT | CASSMDRGSTDTQYF | NA | TRBD1 | TRBJ2-3 | TRBV2
TGTGCCAGCAGCTCCCAGGGGCTAGAGCTGTTTTTT | CASSSQGLELFF | NA | NA | TRBJ2-2 | TRBV11-2
TGCGCCAGCAGTGGGACAGGGGCCTATGGCTACACCTTC | CASSGTGAYGYTF | NA | TRBD1 | TRBJ1-2 | TRBV10-1
TGTGCCAGCAGTTACTCTAGCGGGGGGGTCACCTACGAGCAGTACTTC | CASSYSSGGVTYEQYF | NA | TRBD2 | TRBJ2-7 | TRBV6-5
TGTGCCAGCAGCCTTAGCGGGGGGCCAACGTTGGGGGGCACAGATACGCAGTATTTT | CASSLSGGPTLGGTDTQYF | NA | TRBD2 | TRBJ2-3 | TRBV2
TGTGCCAGCAAACGACAGGTCGCGGACACCATATATTTT | CASKRQVADTIYF | NA | NA | TRBJ1-3 | TRBV6-5
TGTGCCAGCAGAAAGACAGAGAACACTGAAGCTTTCTTT | CASRKTENTEAFF | NA | NA | TRBJ1-1 | TRBV3-1/TRBV3-2
TGTGCCAGCAGGGGACAGGCGTCTCTTAATTCACCCCTCCACTTT | CASRGQASLNSPLHF | NA | TRBD1 | TRBJ1-6 | TRBV6-4
TGTGCCAGCAGCGTCGGACTAGCGGGGGCCATGAGCTCCTACAATGAGCAGTTCTTC | CASSVGLAGAMSSYNEQFF | NA | TRBD2 | TRBJ2-1 | TRBV9
TGTGCCAGCAGTGATGACAGGGGTAATTCACCCCTCCACTTT | CASSDDRGNSPLHF | NA | TRBD1 | TRBJ1-6 | TRBV2
TGTGCCAGCAGTGCAAGCGGTTCCCAAGAGACCCAGTACTTC | CASSASGSQETQYF | NA | NA | TRBJ2-5 | TRBV2
TGTGCCAGCAGCCCCCGTGGGGTCTTCTCTGGAAACACCATATATTTT | CASSPRGVFSGNTIYF | NA | NA | TRBJ1-3 | TRBV9
TGTGCCAGCAGCTCCTACTACGAGCAGTACTTC | CASSSYYEQYF | NA | NA | TRBJ2-7 | TRBV7-8
TGTGCCAGCAGCCCAGACCGGGGCAGGGCTGCCTCTGGAAACACCATATATTTT | CASSPDRGRAASGNTIYF | NA | NA | TRBJ1-3 | TRBV3-1/TRBV3-2
TGTGCCAGTAGTCCCCAGCTAGCTAATGAGCAGTTCTTC | CASSPQLANEQFF | NA | NA | TRBJ2-1 | TRBV19
TGTGCCAGCAGTTTCGGGGGGTACACAGATACGCAGTATTTT | CASSFGGYTDTQYF | NA | TRBD2 | TRBJ2-3 | TRBV27
TGTGCCAGCAGCCAGAGACCGGGACAGGGTTTCGCTGAAGCTTTCTTT | CASSQRPGQGFAEAFF | NA | TRBD1 | TRBJ1-1 | TRBV5-8
TGTGCTAGTGGCCGGATGACAGAACTGGATGAGCAGTTCTTC | CASGRMTELDEQFF | NA | NA | TRBJ2-1 | TRBV12-5
TGTGCCAGTACCGGGGGGGAAGATACGCAGTATTTT | CASTGGEDTQYF | NA | TRBD2 | TRBJ2-3 | TRBV19
TGTGCCAGGAAAAGGACAGGGGCGGTGAGGTACTTC | CARKRTGAVRYF | NA | TRBD1 | TRBJ2-5 | TRBV2
TGTGCCAGCAGCTTAGCCCCCCTAGCGGGGGTGCCCCATACGCAGTATTTT | CASSLAPLAGVPHTQYF | NA | TRBD2 | TRBJ2-3 | TRBV11-2
TGTGCCAGCAGCCAACTGGGGGGCGGCTATCAGCCCCAGCATTTT | CASSQLGGGYQPQHF | NA | NA | TRBJ1-5 | TRBV7-2
TGTGCCAGCAGCCAGGGGGCTGGAAACACCATATATTTT | CASSQGAGNTIYF | NA | NA | TRBJ1-3 | TRBV3-1/TRBV3-2
TGTGCCAGTATTCAGGGGGCGGGTGGAAACACCATATATTTT | CASIQGAGGNTIYF | few | TRBD1 | TRBJ1-3 | TRBV6-5
TGTGCCAGCAAGGACGGACCCCGGTACGAGCAGTACTTC | CASKDGPRYEQYF | NA | NA | TRBJ2-7 | TRBV2
TGTGCCAGCAGCCAAGAGAGGCCGATCTACGAGCAGTACTTC | CASSQERPIYEQYF | NA | NA | TRBJ2-7 | TRBV3-1/TRBV3-2
TGTGCCACCAGGGAACCGGGCCGCTATGGCTACACCTTC | CATREPGRYGYTF | NA | NA | TRBJ1-2 | TRBV24-1
TGTGCCAGCTCACCGGGGTCCTCTGGAAACACCATATATTTT | CASSPGSSGNTIYF | NA | NA | TRBJ1-3 | TRBV18
TGTGCCAGCAGTGAAGCGAGGGGGACAGCTTCGATCACTGAAGCTTTCTTT | CASSEARGTASITEAFF | NA | TRBD1 | TRBJ1-1 | TRBV6-1
TGTGCCAGCGAACAGGAAGACTCTGGAAACACCATATATTTT | CASEQEDSGNTIYF | once | NA | TRBJ1-3 | TRBV19